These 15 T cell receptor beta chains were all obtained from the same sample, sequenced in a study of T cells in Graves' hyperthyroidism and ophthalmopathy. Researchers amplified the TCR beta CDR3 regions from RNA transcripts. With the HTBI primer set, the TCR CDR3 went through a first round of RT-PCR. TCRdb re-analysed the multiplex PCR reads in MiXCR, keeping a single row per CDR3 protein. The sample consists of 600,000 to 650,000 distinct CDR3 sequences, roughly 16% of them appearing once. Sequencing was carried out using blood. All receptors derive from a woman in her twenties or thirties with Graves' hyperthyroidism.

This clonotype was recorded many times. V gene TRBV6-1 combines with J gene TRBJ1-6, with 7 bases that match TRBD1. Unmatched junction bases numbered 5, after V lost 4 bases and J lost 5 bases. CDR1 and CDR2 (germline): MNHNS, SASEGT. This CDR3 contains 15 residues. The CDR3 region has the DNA TGTGCCAGCAGTGCCCGGGACAGCAATAATTCACCCCTCCACTTT. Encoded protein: CASSARDSNNSPLHF.

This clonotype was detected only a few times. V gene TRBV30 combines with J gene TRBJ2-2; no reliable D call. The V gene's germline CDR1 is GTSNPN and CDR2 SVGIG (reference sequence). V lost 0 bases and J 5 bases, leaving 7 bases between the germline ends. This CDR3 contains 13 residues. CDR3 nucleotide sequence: TGTGCCTGGAGTGTACACCCGACCGGGGAGCTGTTTTTT. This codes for CAWSVHPTGELFF.

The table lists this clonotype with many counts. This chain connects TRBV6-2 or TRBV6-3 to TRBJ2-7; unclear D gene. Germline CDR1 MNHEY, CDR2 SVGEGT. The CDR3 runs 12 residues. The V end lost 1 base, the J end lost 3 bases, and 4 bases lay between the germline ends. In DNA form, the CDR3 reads TGTGCCAGCAGTTACTTCGGCTACGAGCAGTACTTC. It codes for CASSYFGYEQYF.

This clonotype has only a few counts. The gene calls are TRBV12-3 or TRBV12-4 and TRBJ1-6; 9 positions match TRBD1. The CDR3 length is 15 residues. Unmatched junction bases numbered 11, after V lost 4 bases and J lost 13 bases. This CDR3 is CASSYDGQGNFPLHF. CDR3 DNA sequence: TGTGCCAGCAGTTACGACGGACAGGGGAATTTCCCCCTCCACTTT.

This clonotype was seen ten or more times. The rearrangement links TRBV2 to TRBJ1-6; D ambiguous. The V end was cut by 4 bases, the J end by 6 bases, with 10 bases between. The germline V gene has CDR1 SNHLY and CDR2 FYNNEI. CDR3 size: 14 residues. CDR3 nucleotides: TGTGCCAGCAGTGCGGGCCAGCGTAATTCACCCCTCCACTTT. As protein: CASSAGQRNSPLHF.

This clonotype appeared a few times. The CDR3 nucleotides are TGTGCCAGCAGCCAGACACAGTTTGGTGGCAATCAGCCCCAGCATTTT. The encoded protein is CASSQTQFGGNQPQHF. The genes are TRBV6-1 and TRBJ1-5, with D unresolved. The CDR3 covers 16 residues. Germline CDR1 is MNHNS and CDR2 is SASEGT. Trimming removed 6 bases from V and 2 bases from J, with 17 bases in between.

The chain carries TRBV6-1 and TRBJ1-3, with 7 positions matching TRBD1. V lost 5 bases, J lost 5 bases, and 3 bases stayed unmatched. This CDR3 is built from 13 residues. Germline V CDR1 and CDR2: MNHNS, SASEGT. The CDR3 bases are TGTGCCAGCAGTCGGGGACAGAGAAACACCATATATTTT. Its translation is CASSRGQRNTIYF.

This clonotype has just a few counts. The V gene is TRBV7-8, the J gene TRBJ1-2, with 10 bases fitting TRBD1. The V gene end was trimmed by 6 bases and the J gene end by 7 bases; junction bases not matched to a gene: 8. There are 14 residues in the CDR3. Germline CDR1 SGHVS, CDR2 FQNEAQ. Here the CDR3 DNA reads TGTGCCAGCAGGGGGGACAGGGGATTGAGTGGCTACACCTTC. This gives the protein CASRGDRGLSGYTF.

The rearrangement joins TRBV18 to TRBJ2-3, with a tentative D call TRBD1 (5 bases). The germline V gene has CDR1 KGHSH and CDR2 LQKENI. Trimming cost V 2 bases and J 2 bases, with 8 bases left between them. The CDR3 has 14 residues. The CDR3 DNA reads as TGTGCCAGCTCACCAGCAGGGCCCACAGATACGCAGTATTTT. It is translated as CASSPAGPTDTQYF.

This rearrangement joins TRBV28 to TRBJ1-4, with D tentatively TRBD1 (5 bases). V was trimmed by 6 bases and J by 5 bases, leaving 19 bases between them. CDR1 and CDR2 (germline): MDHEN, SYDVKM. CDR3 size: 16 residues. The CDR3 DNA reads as TGTGCCAGCAGCTCGACCGGGACCGCAGAGAATGAAAAACTGTTTTTT. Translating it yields CASSSTGTAENEKLFF.

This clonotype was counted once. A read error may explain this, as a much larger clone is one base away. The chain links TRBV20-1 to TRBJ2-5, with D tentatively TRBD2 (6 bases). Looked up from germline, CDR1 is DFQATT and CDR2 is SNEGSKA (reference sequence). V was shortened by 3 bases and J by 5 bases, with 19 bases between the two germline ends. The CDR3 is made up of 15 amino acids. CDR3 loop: CSASQLGGVGETQYF. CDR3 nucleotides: TGCAGTGCTAGTCAGCTCGGGGGAGTTGGGGAGACCCAGTACTTC.

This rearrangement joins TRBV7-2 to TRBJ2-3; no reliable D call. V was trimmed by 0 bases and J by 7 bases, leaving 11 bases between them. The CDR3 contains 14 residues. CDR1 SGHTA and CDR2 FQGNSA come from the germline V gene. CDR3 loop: CASSLAQSPYTQYF. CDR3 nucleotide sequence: TGTGCCAGCAGCTTAGCCCAGTCGCCGTATACGCAGTATTTT.

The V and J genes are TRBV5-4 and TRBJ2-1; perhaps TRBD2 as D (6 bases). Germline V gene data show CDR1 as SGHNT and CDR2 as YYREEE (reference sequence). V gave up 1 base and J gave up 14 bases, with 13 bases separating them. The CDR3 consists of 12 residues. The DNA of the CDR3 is TGTGCCAGCAGCTTGCCCGGAGGGCTTAAGTTCTTC. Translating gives CASSLPGGLKFF. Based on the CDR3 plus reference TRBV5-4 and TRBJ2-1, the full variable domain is ETGVTQSPTHLIKTRGQQVTLRCSSQSGHNTVSWYQQALGQGPQFIFQYYREEENGRGNFPPRFSGLQFPNYSSELNVNALELDDSALYLCASSLPGGLKFFGPGTRLTVL.

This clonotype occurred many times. CDR3 loop: CASRDRGTYGYTF. CDR3 coding DNA: TGTGCCAGCAGGGACAGGGGGACCTATGGCTACACCTTC. The gene calls are TRBV12-3 or TRBV12-4 and TRBJ1-2; TRBD1 matches 10 bases. J gave up 4 bases and V 6 bases, and 2 bases lay outside the gene matches. This CDR3 contains 13 residues.

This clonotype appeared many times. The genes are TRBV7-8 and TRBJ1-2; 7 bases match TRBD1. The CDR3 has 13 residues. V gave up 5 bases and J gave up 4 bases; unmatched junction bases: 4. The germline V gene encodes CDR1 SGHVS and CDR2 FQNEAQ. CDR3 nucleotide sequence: TGTGCCAGCAGCCTGCGGGACAGCTATGGCTACACCTTC. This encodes CASSLRDSYGYTF.